What follows is one T cell receptor beta chain and its context. This specimen belongs to a study of T cell clones after liver transplantation. Study background: Until 12-24 months post-transplant, subjects got standard immunosuppression and no induction.

CDR1 is MNHNS, CDR2 SASEGT, per germline. CDR3 size: 12 residues. V was trimmed by 6 bases and J by 2 bases, leaving 8 bases between them. TCRdb's table, derived via immunoSEQ multiplex PCR, lists solely in-frame clones and lacks some. The sample records some 57,000 clones, roughly three quarters being singletons. This receptor was taken from a human patient who received a liver transplant. Some T cells may be graft donor cells. The chain is built from TRBV6-1 and TRBJ2-7; D is uncertain. Sequenced here: CD4+ T cells from blood, sampled at the 22-month timepoint. The CDR3 coding sequence is TGTGCCAGCAGCGGACCACCCTACGAGCAGTACTTC. Amino acid sequence: CASSGPPYEQYF.